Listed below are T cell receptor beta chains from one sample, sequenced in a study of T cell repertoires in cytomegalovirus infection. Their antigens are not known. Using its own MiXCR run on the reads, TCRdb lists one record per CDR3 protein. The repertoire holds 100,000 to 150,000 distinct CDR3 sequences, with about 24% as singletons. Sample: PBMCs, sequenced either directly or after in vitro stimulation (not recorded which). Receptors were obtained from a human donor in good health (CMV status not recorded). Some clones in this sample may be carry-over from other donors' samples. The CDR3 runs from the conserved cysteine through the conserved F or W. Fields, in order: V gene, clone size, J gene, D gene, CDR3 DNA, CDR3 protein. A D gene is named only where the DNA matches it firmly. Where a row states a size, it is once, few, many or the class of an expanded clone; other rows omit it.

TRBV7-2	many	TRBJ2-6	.	TGTGCCAGCAGCTTAGCTGCGCAGGGCAGGGCTGGGGCCAACGTCCTGACTTTC	CASSLAAQGRAGANVLTF
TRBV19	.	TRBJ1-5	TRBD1	TGTGCCAGTGCCGGGACAGGAAGCAATCAGCCCCAGCATTTT	CASAGTGSNQPQHF
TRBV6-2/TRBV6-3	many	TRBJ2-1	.	TGTGCCAGCAGTCCATCGGGTGCAGGGGGAGGCGAGCAGTTCTTC	CASSPSGAGGGEQFF
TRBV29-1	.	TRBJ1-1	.	TGCAGTGTGGTCGGGAGGACTGAAGCTTTCTTT	CSVVGRTEAFF
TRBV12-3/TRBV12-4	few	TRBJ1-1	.	TGTGCCAGCAGATCTACAGGGATCTACACTGAAGCTTTCTTT	CASRSTGIYTEAFF
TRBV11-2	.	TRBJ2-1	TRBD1	TGTGCCAGCAGCTGGACAGGGACTTCCTACAATGAGCAGTTCTTC	CASSWTGTSYNEQFF
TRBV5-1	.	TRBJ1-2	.	TGCGCCAGCAGCTTGGAGTTGGGGGTCGATGGCTACACCTTC	CASSLELGVDGYTF
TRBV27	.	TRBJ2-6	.	TGTGCCAGCAGTTTATTGGGGGTTGGTGGGGCCAACGTCCTGACTTTC	CASSLLGVGGANVLTF
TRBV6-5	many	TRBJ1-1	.	TGTGCCAGCACCATATGGGGGGGCCCGAACACTGAAGCTTTCTTT	CASTIWGGPNTEAFF
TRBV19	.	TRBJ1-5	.	TGTGCCAGTAGTATAGGAGGAAGGGGTCAGCCCCAGCATTTT	CASSIGGRGQPQHF
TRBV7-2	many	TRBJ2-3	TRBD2	TGTGCCAGCAGCTTAGCGCGGACTAGCGGGGGCCCCGGCACGCAGTATTTT	CASSLARTSGGPGTQYF
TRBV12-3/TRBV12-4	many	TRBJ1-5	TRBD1	TGTGCCAGCAGTTTTTTGACAGGGAATAGCAATCAGCCCCAGCATTTT	CASSFLTGNSNQPQHF
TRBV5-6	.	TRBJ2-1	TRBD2	TGTGCCAGCAGCTTTCGGATAGCGGGGCCGAATGAGCAGTTCTTC	CASSFRIAGPNEQFF
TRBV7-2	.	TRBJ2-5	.	TGTGCCAGCAGCTCTCCCGGGACAAGGACTCCCCAGTACTTC	CASSSPGTRTPQYF
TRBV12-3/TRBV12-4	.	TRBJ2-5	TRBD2	TGTGCCAGCAGTTTGGGTGAGCGGGGTAACCAAGAGACCCAGTACTTC	CASSLGERGNQETQYF
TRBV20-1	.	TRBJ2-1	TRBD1	TGCAGTGCCACAGGGGGCTCCTACAATGAGCAGTTCTTC	CSATGGSYNEQFF
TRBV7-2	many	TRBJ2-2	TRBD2	TGTGCCAGCCTCCGGGAGGCAGGCACCGGGGAGCTGTTTTTT	CASLREAGTGELFF
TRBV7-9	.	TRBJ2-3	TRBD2	TGTGCCAGCAGCTTAGGCCCGGGAGGAAACCCAGATACGCAGTATTTT	CASSLGPGGNPDTQYF